This T cell receptor beta chain was sequenced for a study of T cell clones after liver transplantation. Across the study: Without induction therapy, subjects received standard immunosuppression until 12-24 months post-transplant. Whole-study findings and limits: Graft donor-reactive T cells possibly entered the graft instead of undergoing deletion.

On this clone itself: What it binds is not known.

With 0 bases removed from V and 0 bases from J, the gap between germline ends came to 12 bases. This CDR3 is 17 amino acids long. Germline-derived CDR1 and CDR2 are MGHRA and YSYEKL. Thawed unstimulated PBMCs were FACS-sorted by CD3, CD4 and CD8 into two populations. This table comes from immunoSEQ multiplex PCR, and its TCRdb copy is limited to in-frame clones, with some not included. The sample carries roughly 60,000 clones, 70% to 80% recorded once. This clonotype was sampled from a human patient who received a liver transplant. The graft donor may account for some of the T cells. The rearrangement links TRBV4-1 to TRBJ1-5; no clear D. The sample consisted of CD4+ T cells from blood, taken at the approximately 15-month timepoint. The CDR3 coding sequence is TGCGCCAGCAGCCAAGACGCAGGAGCCTATAGCAATCAGCCCCAGCATTTT. Translation gives CASSQDAGAYSNQPQHF.